A selection of T cell receptor beta chains follows, all from one sample in a study of shared clonotypes between healthy human individuals. The method was immunoSEQ multiplex PCR; TCRdb's version includes in-frame clones alone and lacks a portion of them. The table lists about 110,000 clones, roughly 70% of them singletons, with approximately 23% in the top ten. The material sequenced was memory CD8+ T cells sorted from blood. Source of these receptors: a woman in her twenties or thirties in good health. Each CDR3 is given with its conserved first and last residue. D genes are given only for firm matches. Only part of the rows carry a size: once, few, many, or a class if the clone is expanded.

TRBJ2-7 | TRBV27 | - | - | CASFDSSYEQYF | TGTGCCAGCTTTGACAGCAGTTACGAGCAGTACTTC
TRBJ2-1 | TRBV14 | - | - | CASSQVNEQFF | TGTGCCAGCAGCCAAGTCAATGAGCAGTTCTTC
TRBJ2-1 | TRBV6-5 | - | TRBD2 | CASSLLSTSGSNEQFF | TGTGCCAGCAGTTTACTCTCGACTAGCGGGAGCAATGAGCAGTTCTTC
TRBJ2-7 | TRBV29-1 | - | - | CSVETLPTGGEQYF | TGCAGCGTTGAAACCCTCCCCACAGGTGGGGAGCAGTACTTC
TRBJ2-7 | TRBV27 | - | - | CASSYRAGRTYEQYF | TGTGCCAGCAGTTATAGGGCGGGAAGGACCTACGAGCAGTACTTC
TRBJ2-1 | TRBV5-1 | - | TRBD1 | CASSLEGGTGRFF | TGCGCCAGCAGCTTGGAAGGCGGGACAGGTCGGTTCTTC
TRBJ2-7 | TRBV29-1 | - | - | CSVGWDYEQYF | TGCAGCGTTGGCTGGGATTACGAGCAGTACTTC
TRBJ2-1 | TRBV9 | - | TRBD2 | CASSVAVAGPIVDEQFF | TGTGCCAGCAGCGTAGCGGTAGCGGGGCCCATTGTAGATGAGCAGTTCTTC
TRBJ1-4 | TRBV28 | - | TRBD1 | CASSGAGGIGEKLFF | TGTGCCAGCAGTGGGGCAGGGGGAATCGGTGAAAAACTGTTTTTT
TRBJ1-1 | TRBV2 | - | TRBD1 | CASSDWGGGAFF | TGTGCCAGCAGTGATTGGGGAGGGGGCGCTTTCTTT
TRBJ2-6 | TRBV7-9 | once | - | CASSQDGDSGANVLTF | TGTGCCAGCAGCCAAGACGGGGACTCTGGGGCCAACGTCCTGACTTTC
TRBJ1-3 | TRBV28 | - | - | CASKRTVGNTIYF | TGTGCCAGCAAAAGGACAGTCGGGAACACCATATATTTT
TRBJ2-3 | TRBV28 | - | - | CASSLFRGPTDTQYF | TGTGCCAGCAGTTTATTCAGGGGTCCCACAGATACGCAGTATTTT
TRBJ2-7 | TRBV4-1 | - | TRBD1 | CASSQSGTGVHEQYF | TGCGCCAGCAGCCAATCCGGGACAGGGGTCCACGAGCAGTACTTC
TRBJ2-3 | TRBV6-5 | - | - | CASGEEYPNTDTQYF | TGTGCCAGTGGGGAGGAGTACCCGAACACAGATACGCAGTATTTT
TRBJ2-7 | TRBV6-5 | - | TRBD1 | CASSFTPDRGSEQYF | TGTGCCAGCAGTTTTACACCGGACAGGGGGAGTGAGCAGTACTTC
TRBJ2-1 | TRBV5-1 | - | - | CASSLGGEQFF | TGCGCCAGCAGCTTGGGCGGTGAGCAGTTCTTC
TRBJ2-5 | TRBV21-1 | - | - | CASSKVISWSDQETQYF | TGTGCCAGCAGCAAAGTGATTTCGTGGTCGGACCAAGAGACCCAGTACTTC
TRBJ2-5 | TRBV7-2 | few | TRBD2 | CASSLMGGETQYF | TGTGCCAGCAGTCTAATGGGAGGGGAGACCCAGTACTTC
TRBJ2-6 | TRBV28 | once | - | CASSLWGPLQGANVLIF | TGTGCCAGCAGTTTATGGGGGCCCCTACAAGGGGCCAACGTCCTGATTTTC
TRBJ1-5 | TRBV27 | few | - | CASSPLGGNQPQHF | TGTGCCAGCAGCCCCTTGGGAGGGAATCAGCCCCAGCATTTT
TRBJ2-7 | TRBV28 | once | TRBD1 | CASSLGTGPYEQYF | TGTGCCAGCAGTTTAGGGACAGGGCCCTACGAGCAGTACTTC
TRBJ2-7 | TRBV28 | - | - | CASSPHPPYEQYF | TGTGCCAGCAGTCCGCACCCACCCTACGAGCAGTACTTC
TRBJ2-7 | TRBV7-9 | - | - | CASSPTPYEQYF | TGTGCCAGCAGCCCCACCCCCTACGAGCAGTACTTC
TRBJ1-3 | TRBV7-2 | - | - | CASSPRPESYSGNTIYF | TGTGCCAGCAGCCCCCGCCCCGAGAGCTACTCTGGAAACACCATATATTTT
TRBJ2-4 | TRBV5-5 | - | - | CASSPFSGVAVIQYF | TGTGCCAGCAGCCCGTTTTCTGGTGTAGCGGTGATTCAGTACTTC
TRBJ2-7 | TRBV6-5 | once | TRBD2 | CASSYSAGVGYEQYF | TGTGCCAGCAGTTACTCGGCGGGAGTCGGCTACGAGCAGTACTTC
TRBJ2-7 | TRBV4-1 | - | TRBD2 | CASSATSGRWFEQYF | TGCGCCAGCAGCGCTACTAGCGGGAGATGGTTCGAGCAGTACTTC
TRBJ1-1 | TRBV11-2 | - | TRBD1 | CASSSRGGQNTEAFF | TGTGCCAGCAGCTCCAGGGGGGGACAGAACACTGAAGCTTTCTTT
TRBJ2-7 | TRBV19 | once | - | CASSAGHLLYEQYF | TGTGCCAGTAGCGCGGGACACCTGTTATACGAGCAGTACTTC
TRBJ2-7 | TRBV29-1 | once | - | CSALSVRSYEQYF | TGCAGCGCCCTTTCCGTCAGGTCCTACGAGCAGTACTTC
TRBJ2-2 | TRBV6-1 | - | - | CASSEAENGELFF | TGTGCCAGCAGTGAAGCGGAGAACGGGGAGCTGTTTTTT